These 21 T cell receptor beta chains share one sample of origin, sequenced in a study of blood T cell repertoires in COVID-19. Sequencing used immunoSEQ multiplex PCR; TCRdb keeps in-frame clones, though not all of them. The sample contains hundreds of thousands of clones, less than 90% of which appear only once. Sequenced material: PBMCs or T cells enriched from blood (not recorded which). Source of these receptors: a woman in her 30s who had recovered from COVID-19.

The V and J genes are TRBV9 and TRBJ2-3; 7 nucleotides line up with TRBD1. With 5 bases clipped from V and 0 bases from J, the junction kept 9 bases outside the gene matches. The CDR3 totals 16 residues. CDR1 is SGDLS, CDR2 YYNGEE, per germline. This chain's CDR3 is CASRPGQALSTDTQYF. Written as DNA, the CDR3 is TGTGCCAGCAGACCCGGACAGGCCCTAAGCACAGATACGCAGTATTTT.

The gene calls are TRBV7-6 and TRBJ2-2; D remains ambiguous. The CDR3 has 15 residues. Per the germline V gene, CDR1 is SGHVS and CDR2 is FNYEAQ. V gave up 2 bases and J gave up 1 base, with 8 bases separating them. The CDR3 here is CASSLTAENTGELFF. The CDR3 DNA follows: TGTGCCAGCAGCTTAACCGCGGAGAACACCGGGGAGCTGTTTTTT.

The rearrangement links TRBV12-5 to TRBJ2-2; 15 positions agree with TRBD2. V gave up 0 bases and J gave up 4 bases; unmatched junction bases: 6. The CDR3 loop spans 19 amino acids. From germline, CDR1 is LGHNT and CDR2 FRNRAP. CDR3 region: CASGLVEGLAGGPTGELFF. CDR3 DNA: TGTGCTAGTGGTTTGGTAGAAGGACTAGCGGGAGGGCCCACCGGGGAGCTGTTTTTT.

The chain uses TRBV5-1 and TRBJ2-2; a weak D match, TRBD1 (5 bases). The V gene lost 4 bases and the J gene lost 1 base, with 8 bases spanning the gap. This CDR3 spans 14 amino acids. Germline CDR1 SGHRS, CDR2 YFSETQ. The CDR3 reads CASSPQENTGELFF. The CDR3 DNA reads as TGCGCCAGCAGCCCACAGGAGAACACCGGGGAGCTGTTTTTT.

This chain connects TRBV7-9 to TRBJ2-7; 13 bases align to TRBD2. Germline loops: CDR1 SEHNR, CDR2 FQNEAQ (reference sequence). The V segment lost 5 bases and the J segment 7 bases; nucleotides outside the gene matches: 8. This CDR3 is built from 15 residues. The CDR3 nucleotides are TGTGCCAGCAGCGTACTAGCGGGGGGGAAACAAGAGCAGTACTTC. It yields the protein CASSVLAGGKQEQYF.

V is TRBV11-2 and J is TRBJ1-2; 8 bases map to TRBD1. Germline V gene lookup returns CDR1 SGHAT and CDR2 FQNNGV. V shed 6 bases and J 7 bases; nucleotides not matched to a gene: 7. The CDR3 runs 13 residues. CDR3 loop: CASRPDRGGGYTF. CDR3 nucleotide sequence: TGTGCCAGCAGACCTGACAGGGGAGGTGGCTACACCTTC.

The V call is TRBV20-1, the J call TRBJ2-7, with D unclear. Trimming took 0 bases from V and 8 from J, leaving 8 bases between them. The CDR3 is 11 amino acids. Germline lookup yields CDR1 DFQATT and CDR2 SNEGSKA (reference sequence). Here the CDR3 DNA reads TGCAGTGCTAGAGATAGAGAGCAGCAGTACTTC. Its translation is CSARDREQQYF.

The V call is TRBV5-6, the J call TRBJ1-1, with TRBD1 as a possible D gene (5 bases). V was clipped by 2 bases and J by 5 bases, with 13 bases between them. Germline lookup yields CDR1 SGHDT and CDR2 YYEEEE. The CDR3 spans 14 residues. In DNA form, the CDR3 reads TGTGCCAGCAGCTTCCCTCAGGGTCAGACTGAAGCTTTCTTT. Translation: CASSFPQGQTEAFF.

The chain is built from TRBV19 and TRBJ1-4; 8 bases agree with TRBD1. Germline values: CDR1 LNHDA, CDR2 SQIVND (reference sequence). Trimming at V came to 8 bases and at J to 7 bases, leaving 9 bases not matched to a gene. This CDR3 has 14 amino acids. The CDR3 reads CASLLTGASEKLFF. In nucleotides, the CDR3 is TGTGCCAGTCTCCTGACAGGGGCGAGTGAAAAACTGTTTTTT.

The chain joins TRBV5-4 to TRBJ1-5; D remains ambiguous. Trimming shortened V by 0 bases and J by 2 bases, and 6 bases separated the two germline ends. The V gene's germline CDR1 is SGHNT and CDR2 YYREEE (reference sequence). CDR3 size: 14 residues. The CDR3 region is CASSLEGGNQPQHF. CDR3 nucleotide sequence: TGTGCCAGCAGCTTGGAGGGAGGCAATCAGCCCCAGCATTTT.

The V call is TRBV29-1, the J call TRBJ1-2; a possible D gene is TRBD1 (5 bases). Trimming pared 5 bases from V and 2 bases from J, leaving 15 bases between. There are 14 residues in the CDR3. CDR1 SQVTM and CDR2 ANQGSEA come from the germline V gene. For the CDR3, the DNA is TGCAGCGTTCGAACAGCCGGGGGGAACTATGGCTACACCTTC. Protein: CSVRTAGGNYGYTF. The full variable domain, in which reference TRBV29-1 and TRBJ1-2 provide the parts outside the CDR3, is SAVISQKPSRDICQRGTSLTIQCQVDSQVTMMFWYRQQPGQSLTLIATANQGSEATYESGFVIDKFPISRPNLTFSTLTVSNMSPEDSSIYLCSVRTAGGNYGYTFGSGTRLTVV.

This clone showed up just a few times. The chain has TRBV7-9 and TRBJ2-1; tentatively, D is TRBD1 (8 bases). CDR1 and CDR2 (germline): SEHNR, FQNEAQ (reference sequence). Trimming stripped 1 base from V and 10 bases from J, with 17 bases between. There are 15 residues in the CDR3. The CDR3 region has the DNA TGTGCCAGCAGCTTAGGGACAGGGAGGGCCTGGGAGCAGTTCTTC. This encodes CASSLGTGRAWEQFF.

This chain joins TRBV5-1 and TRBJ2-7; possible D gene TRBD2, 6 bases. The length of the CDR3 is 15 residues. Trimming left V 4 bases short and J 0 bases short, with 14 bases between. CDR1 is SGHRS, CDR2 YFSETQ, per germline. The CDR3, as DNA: TGCGCCAGCAGCCCCGGGGGTATAAGCTCCTACGAGCAGTACTTC. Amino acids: CASSPGGISSYEQYF. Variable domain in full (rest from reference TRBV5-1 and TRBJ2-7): KAGVTQTPRYLIKTRGQQVTLSCSPISGHRSVSWYQQTPGQGLQFLFEYFSETQRNKGNFPGRFSGRQFSNSRSEMNVSTLELGDSALYLCASSPGGISSYEQYFGPGTRLTVT.

The CDR3 coding sequence is TGCGCCAGCAGTCTCGGGGCACAGGGGGCAGGTGGCGAGCAGTACTTC. Protein sequence: CASSLGAQGAGGEQYF. The V gene is TRBV5-1, the J gene TRBJ2-7, with 9 positions matching TRBD1. The germline V gene encodes CDR1 SGHRS and CDR2 YFSETQ. The CDR3 consists of 16 residues. With 5 bases clipped from V and 6 bases from J, the junction kept 15 bases outside the gene matches.

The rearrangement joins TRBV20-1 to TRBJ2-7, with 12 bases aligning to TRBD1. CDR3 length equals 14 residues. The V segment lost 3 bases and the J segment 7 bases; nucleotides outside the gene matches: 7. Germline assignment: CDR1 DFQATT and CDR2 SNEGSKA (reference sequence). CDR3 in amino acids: CSASTGQGAWEQYF. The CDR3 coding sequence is TGCAGTGCTAGTACGGGACAGGGGGCCTGGGAGCAGTACTTC.

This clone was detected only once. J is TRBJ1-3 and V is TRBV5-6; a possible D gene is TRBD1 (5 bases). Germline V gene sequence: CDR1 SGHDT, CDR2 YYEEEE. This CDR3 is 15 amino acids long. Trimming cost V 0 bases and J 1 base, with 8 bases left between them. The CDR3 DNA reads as TGTGCCAGCAGCTTGGTCGGGGGATCTGGAAACACCATATATTTT. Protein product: CASSLVGGSGNTIYF. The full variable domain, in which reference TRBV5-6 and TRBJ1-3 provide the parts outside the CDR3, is DAGVTQSPTHLIKTRGQQVTLRCSPKSGHDTVSWYQQALGQGPQFIFQYYEEEERQRGNFPDRFSGHQFPNYSSELNVNALLLGDSALYLCASSLVGGSGNTIYFGEGSWLTVV.

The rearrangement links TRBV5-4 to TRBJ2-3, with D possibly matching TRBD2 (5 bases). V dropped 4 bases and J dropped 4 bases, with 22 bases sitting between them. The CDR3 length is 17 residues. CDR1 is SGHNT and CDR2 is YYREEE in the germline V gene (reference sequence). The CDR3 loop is CASSTSGLRSRADTQYF. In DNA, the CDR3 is TGTGCCAGCAGCACGTCCGGGCTACGCTCGAGGGCAGATACGCAGTATTTT.

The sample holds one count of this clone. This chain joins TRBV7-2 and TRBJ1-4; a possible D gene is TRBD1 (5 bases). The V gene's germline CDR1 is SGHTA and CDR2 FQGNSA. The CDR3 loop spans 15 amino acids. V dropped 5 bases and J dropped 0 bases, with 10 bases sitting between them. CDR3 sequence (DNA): TGTGCCAGCAGCCCTCAGGGTGCAACTAATGAAAAACTGTTTTTT. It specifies CASSPQGATNEKLFF.

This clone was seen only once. CDR3 residues: CASSLVAGYNEQFF. The DNA of the CDR3 is TGTGCCAGCAGTTTAGTTGCGGGGTACAATGAGCAGTTCTTC. The chain couples TRBV27 to TRBJ2-1; a possible D gene is TRBD2 (6 bases). The V gene's germline CDR1 is MNHEY and CDR2 SMNVEV (reference sequence). The V and J ends lost 2 bases and 4 bases respectively, with 9 bases between them. This CDR3 has 14 amino acids.

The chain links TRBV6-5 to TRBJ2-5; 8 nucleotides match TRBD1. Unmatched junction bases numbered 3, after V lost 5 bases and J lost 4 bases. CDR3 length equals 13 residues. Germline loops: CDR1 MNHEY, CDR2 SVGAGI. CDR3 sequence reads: CASSTDRGETQYF. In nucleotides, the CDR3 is TGTGCCAGCAGTACCGACAGGGGAGAGACCCAGTACTTC.

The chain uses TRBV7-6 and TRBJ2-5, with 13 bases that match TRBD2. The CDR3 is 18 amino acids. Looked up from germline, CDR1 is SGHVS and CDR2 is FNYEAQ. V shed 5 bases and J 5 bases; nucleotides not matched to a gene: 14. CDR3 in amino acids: CASSPRTSGGAGRETQYF. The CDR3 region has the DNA TGTGCCAGCAGCCCGCGTACTAGCGGGGGGGCCGGTAGGGAGACCCAGTACTTC.